This TCR beta chain was sequenced during a study of early T cells in non-severe SARS-CoV-2 infection. About the study: Bulk RNA taken from unsorted whole blood was sequenced, leaving chains unpaired. General study points: The study's VDJdb matching favored anti-spike CD8 responses and missed private and CD4 specificities.

Germline V gives CDR1 MGHRA, CDR2 YSYEKL. There are 15 residues in the CDR3. V shed 1 base and J shed 5 bases, with 14 bases lying between them. This clonotype was counted only a few times. Its antigen is unidentified. The protocol attached unique molecular identifiers to individual cDNA molecules. TCRdb called the 5' RACE reads again in MiXCR, with one record for every CDR3 protein. The table has tens of thousands of distinct CDR3 sequences, about 12% seen once. The sequenced sample was whole blood. The chain links TRBV4-1 to TRBJ1-2; D is unresolved. The receptor's source is an adult who was a healthcare worker with PCR-confirmed SARS-CoV-2 infection or an uninfected control (not recorded which). This CDR3 is CASSQVDISGYGYTF. In nucleotides, the CDR3 is TGCGCCAGCAGCCAAGTGGATATATCGGGGTATGGCTACACCTTC.